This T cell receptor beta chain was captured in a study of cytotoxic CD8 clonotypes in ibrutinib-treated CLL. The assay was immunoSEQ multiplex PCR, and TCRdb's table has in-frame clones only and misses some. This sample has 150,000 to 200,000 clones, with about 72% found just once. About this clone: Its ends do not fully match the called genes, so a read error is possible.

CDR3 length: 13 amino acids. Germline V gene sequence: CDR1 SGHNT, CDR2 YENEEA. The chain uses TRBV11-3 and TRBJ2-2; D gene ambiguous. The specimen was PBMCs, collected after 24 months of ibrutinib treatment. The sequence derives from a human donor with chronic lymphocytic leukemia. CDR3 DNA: TGTGCCAGCAGCCTACCGAACTCCGGGGAGCTGTTTTTT. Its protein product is CASSLPNSGELFF.